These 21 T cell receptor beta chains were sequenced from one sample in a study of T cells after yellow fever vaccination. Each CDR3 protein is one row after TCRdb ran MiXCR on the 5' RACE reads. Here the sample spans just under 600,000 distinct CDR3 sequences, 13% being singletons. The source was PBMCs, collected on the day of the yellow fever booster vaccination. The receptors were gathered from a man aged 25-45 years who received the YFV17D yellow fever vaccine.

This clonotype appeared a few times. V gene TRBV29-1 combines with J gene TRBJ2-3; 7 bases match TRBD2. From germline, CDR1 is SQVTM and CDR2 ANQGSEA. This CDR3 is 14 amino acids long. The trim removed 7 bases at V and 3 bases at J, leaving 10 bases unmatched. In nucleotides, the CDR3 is TGCAGCGGGAAGCGGGAAGGTCAGACAGATACGCAGTATTTT. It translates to CSGKREGQTDTQYF.

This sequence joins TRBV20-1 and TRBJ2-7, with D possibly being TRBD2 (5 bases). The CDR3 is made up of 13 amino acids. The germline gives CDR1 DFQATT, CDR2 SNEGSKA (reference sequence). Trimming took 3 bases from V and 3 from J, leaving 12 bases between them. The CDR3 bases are TGCAGTGCTAGCGCCCAGACTAACTACGAGCAGTACTTC. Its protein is CSASAQTNYEQYF.

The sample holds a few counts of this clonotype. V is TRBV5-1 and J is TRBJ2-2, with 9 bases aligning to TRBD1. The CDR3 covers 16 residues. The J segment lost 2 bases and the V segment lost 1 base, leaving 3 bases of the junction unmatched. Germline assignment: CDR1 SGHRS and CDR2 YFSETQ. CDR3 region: CASSLTGGANTGELFF. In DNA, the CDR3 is TGCGCCAGCAGCTTGACAGGGGGCGCCAACACCGGGGAGCTGTTTTTT.

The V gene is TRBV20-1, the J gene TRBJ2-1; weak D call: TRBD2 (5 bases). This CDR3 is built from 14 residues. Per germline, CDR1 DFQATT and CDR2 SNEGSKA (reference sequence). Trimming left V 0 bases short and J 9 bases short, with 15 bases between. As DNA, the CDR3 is TGCAGTGCTAGAGATGGCCACGGGGTGCCTGAGCAGTTCTTC. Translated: CSARDGHGVPEQFF.

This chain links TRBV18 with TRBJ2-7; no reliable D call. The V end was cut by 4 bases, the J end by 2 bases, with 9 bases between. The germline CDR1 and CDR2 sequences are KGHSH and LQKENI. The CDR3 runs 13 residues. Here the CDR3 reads CASSLFEAYEQYF. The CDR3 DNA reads TGTGCCAGCTCACTTTTCGAGGCCTACGAGCAGTACTTC.

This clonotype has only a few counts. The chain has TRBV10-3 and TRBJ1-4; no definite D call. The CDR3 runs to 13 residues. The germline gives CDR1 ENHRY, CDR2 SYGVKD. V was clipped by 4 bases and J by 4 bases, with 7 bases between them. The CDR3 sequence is CAISAGINEKLFF. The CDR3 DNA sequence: TGTGCCATCAGTGCAGGAATTAATGAAAAACTGTTTTTT.

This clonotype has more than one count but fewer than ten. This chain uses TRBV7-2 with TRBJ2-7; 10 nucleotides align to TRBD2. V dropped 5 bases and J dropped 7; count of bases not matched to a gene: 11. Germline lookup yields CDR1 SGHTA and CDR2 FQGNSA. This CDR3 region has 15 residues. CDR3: CASSPQGLAQREQYF. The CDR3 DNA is TGTGCCAGCAGCCCCCAGGGACTAGCGCAACGTGAGCAGTACTTC.

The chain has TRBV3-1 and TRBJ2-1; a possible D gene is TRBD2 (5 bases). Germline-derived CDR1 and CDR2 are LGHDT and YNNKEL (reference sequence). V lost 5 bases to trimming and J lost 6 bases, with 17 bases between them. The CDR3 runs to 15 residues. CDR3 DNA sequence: TGTGCCAGCAGCACTCGTCCAAAAACTAGCAATGAGCAGTTCTTC. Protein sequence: CASSTRPKTSNEQFF.

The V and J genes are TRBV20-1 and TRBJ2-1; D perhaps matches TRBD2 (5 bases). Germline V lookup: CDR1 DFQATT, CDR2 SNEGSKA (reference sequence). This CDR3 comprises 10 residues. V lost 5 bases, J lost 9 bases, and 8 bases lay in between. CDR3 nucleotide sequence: TGCAGTGCTGAGGGAGTTGAGCAGTTCTTC. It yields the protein CSAEGVEQFF.

The CDR3 DNA is TGCGCCAGCAGCTTGGATTCAGGGGCAAGCGGGGAGCTGTTTTTT. It translates to CASSLDSGASGELFF. The V call is TRBV5-1, the J call TRBJ2-2, with TRBD1 as a possible D gene (6 bases). Germline loops: CDR1 SGHRS, CDR2 YFSETQ. The CDR3 is 15 amino acids. Trimming shortened V by 0 bases and J by 7 bases, and 13 bases separated the two germline ends. Filled out from reference TRBV5-1 and TRBJ2-2, the complete variable domain reads KAGVTQTPRYLIKTRGQQVTLSCSPISGHRSVSWYQQTPGQGLQFLFEYFSETQRNKGNFPGRFSGRQFSNSRSEMNVSTLELGDSALYLCASSLDSGASGELFFGEGSRLTVL.

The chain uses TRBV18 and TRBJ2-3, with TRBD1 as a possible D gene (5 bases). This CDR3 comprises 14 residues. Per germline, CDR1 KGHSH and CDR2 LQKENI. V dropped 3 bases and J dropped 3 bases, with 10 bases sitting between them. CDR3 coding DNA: TGTGCCAGCTCACCGTTGGGGCGGACAGATACGCAGTATTTT. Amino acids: CASSPLGRTDTQYF.

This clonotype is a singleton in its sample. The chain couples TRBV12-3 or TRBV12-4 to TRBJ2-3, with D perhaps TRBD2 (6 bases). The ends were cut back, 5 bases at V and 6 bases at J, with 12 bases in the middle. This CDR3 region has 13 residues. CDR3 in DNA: TGTGCCAGCAGTACAGTCGGGAGCGATACGCAGTATTTT. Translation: CASSTVGSDTQYF.

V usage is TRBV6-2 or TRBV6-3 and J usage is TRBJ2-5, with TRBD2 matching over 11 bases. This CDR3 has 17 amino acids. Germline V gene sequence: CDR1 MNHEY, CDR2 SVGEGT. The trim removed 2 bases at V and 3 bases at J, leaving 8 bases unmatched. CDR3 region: CASSYLAGGEAEETQYF. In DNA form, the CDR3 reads TGTGCCAGCAGTTACCTAGCGGGAGGAGAAGCAGAAGAGACCCAGTACTTC.

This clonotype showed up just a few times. This CDR3 is CAISDRGSGSSNEQYF. DNA of the CDR3: TGTGCCATCAGTGATCGGGGTAGCGGGAGTTCGAACGAGCAGTACTTC. The gene calls are TRBV10-3 and TRBJ2-7; 9 bases map to TRBD2. CDR3 length: 16 amino acids. J was trimmed by 5 bases and V by 3 bases; bases with no gene match: 11. Germline CDR1 ENHRY, CDR2 SYGVKD.

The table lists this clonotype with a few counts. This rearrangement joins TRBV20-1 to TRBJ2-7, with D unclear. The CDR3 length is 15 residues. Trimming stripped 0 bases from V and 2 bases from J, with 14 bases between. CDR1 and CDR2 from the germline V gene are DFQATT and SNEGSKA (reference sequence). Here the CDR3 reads CSARDPLDATYEQYF. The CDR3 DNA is TGCAGTGCTAGAGATCCGTTGGACGCAACCTACGAGCAGTACTTC.

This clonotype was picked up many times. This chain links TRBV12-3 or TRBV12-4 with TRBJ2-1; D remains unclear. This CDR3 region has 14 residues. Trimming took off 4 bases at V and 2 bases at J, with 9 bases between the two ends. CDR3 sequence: CASSSRRPYNEQFF. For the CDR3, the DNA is TGTGCCAGCAGTTCACGGCGACCCTACAATGAGCAGTTCTTC.

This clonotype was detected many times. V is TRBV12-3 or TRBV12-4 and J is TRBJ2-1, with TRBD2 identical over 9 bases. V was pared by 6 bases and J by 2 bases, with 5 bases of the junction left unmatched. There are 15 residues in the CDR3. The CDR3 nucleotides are TGTGCCAGCAGCCTCGCGGGAGGGGCCTACAATGAGCAGTTCTTC. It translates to CASSLAGGAYNEQFF.

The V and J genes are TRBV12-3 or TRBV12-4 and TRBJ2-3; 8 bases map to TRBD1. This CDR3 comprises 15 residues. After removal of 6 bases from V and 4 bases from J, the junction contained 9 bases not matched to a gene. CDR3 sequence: CASSRAGQGADTQYF. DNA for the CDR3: TGTGCCAGCAGCCGAGCCGGACAGGGCGCAGATACGCAGTATTTT.

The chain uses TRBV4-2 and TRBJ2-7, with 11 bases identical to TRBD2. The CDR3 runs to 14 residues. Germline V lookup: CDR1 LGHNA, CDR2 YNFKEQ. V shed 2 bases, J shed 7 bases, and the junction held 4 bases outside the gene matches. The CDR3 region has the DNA TGTGCCAGCAGCCAAACCGTAGCGGGAGGGGAGCAGTACTTC. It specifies CASSQTVAGGEQYF.

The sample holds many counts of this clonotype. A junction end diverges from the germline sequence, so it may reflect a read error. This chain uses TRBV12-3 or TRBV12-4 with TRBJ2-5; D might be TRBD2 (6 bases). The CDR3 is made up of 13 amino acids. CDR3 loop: CASSLGGPETQYF. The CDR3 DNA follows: TGCGCCAGCAGCTTGGGAGGCCCGGAGACCCAGTACTTC.

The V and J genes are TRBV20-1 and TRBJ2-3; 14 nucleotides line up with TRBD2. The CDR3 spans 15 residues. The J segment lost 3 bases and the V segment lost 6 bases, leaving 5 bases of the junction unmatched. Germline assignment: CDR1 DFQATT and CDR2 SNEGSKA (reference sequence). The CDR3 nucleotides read TGCAGTGCCGTTGGACTAGCGGGAGGTACAGATACGCAGTATTTT. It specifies CSAVGLAGGTDTQYF.